These 27 T cell receptor beta chains share one sample of origin, sequenced in a study of T cell repertoires in cytomegalovirus infection. MiXCR was run by TCRdb on the reads, yielding one entry per CDR3 protein. The table includes approximately 500,000 distinct CDR3 sequences, about 10% detected once. The specimen was PBMCs. These receptors were obtained from a human donor in good health (CMV status not recorded). Some clones in this sample may be carry-over from other donors' samples.

The gene calls are TRBV5-8 and TRBJ1-1; TRBD1 agrees at 10 bases. The CDR3 loop spans 15 amino acids. The germline gives CDR1 SGHTS, CDR2 YDEGEE. V shed 3 bases and J 4 bases; nucleotides not matched to a gene: 6. DNA for the CDR3: TGTGCCAGCAGCTCAACCCGGACAGGGGGCACTGAAGCTTTCTTT. As protein: CASSSTRTGGTEAFF.

This clonotype was observed a handful of times. The chain combines TRBV9 with TRBJ2-1; D may match TRBD1 or TRBD2 (6 bases each). This CDR3 contains 17 residues. Germline CDR1 reads SGDLS; CDR2 reads YYNGEE. V lost 2 bases and J lost 3, with 18 bases in between. This CDR3 reads CASSVQPGGPSYNEQFF. In DNA form, the CDR3 reads TGTGCCAGCAGCGTCCAGCCCGGGGGCCCTAGCTACAATGAGCAGTTCTTC.

This clonotype was counted ten times or more. The chain joins TRBV20-1 to TRBJ1-1; D is perhaps TRBD1 (6 bases). The CDR3 length is 17 residues. The V gene lost 0 bases and the J gene lost 6 bases, with 23 bases spanning the gap. The germline V gene has CDR1 DFQATT and CDR2 SNEGSKA (reference sequence). The CDR3 spells CSARDSLGASGASEAFF. CDR3 DNA sequence: TGCAGTGCTAGAGATTCTCTCGGGGCTTCGGGGGCGTCTGAAGCTTTCTTT.

This clonotype was recorded at least ten times. The chain couples TRBV24-1 to TRBJ2-5, with 10 bases that match TRBD1. Germline V lookup: CDR1 KGHDR, CDR2 SFDVKD. V was clipped by 3 bases and J by 9 bases; unmatched bases: 3. CDR3 length: 13 amino acids. The CDR3 loop reads CATSDPGQGAQYF. The DNA for the CDR3 is TGTGCCACCAGTGATCCCGGACAGGGGGCCCAGTACTTC.

This clonotype was seen ten or more times. The chain links TRBV7-2 to TRBJ2-3; 7 positions agree with TRBD2. CDR1 is SGHTA, CDR2 FQGNSA, per germline. V dropped 1 base and J dropped 6; count of bases not matched to a gene: 16. The length of the CDR3 is 18 residues. The chain's CDR3 is CASSLGGGSGTVWDTQYF. The CDR3, as DNA: TGTGCCAGCAGCTTAGGGGGCGGAAGCGGGACCGTTTGGGATACGCAGTATTTT.

In the case of this clonotype: Sequence at one end of the junction differs from germline and may be a read error. The V gene is TRBV20-1, the J gene TRBJ1-2; the D is unclear. There are 15 residues in the CDR3. Germline CDR1 is DFQATT and CDR2 is SNEGSKA (reference sequence). Written as DNA, the CDR3 is TGCAGTGCTAGAGTGCGAGAGATATTTAACTATGGCTACATCTTC. Protein product: CSARVREIFNYGYIF.

The table lists this clonotype with a few counts. J is TRBJ2-7 and V is TRBV6-5, with TRBD2 identical over 8 bases. In germline, CDR1 is MNHEY, CDR2 SVGAGI. Trimming cost V 2 bases and J 1 base; bases outside gene matches: 4. The CDR3 is 15 residues long. The CDR3 DNA reads TGTGCCAGCAGTTACGGATTAGCGGGGTCCTACGAGCAGTACTTC. Translating gives CASSYGLAGSYEQYF.

The table lists this clonotype with a few counts. The chain combines TRBV19 with TRBJ2-2; TRBD2 is a possible D gene (6 bases). CDR1 is LNHDA, CDR2 SQIVND, per germline (reference sequence). Trimming took 9 bases from V and 7 from J, leaving 21 bases between them. The CDR3 has 15 residues. In DNA, the CDR3 is TGTGCCAGCAGTGGGGGGTGGGCAAAAGACGGGGAGCTGTTTTTT. Translation gives CASSGGWAKDGELFF. Together with reference TRBV19 and TRBJ2-2, the CDR3 gives the full variable domain: DGGITQSPKYLFRKEGQNVTLSCEQNLNHDAMYWYRQDPGQGLRLIYYSQIVNDFQKGDIAEGYSVSREKKESFPLTVTSAQKNPTAFYLCASSGGWAKDGELFFGEGSRLTVL.

The sample holds many counts of this clonotype. The V and J genes are TRBV4-2 and TRBJ1-2; 8 positions match TRBD1. The V gene end was trimmed by 3 bases and the J gene end by 4 bases; junction bases not matched to a gene: 4. CDR1 and CDR2 (germline): LGHNA, YNFKEQ. There are 14 residues in the CDR3. The CDR3 protein is CASSQMTGAYGYTF. Here the CDR3 DNA reads TGTGCCAGCAGCCAGATGACAGGGGCCTATGGCTACACCTTC.

This clonotype appeared many times. V gene TRBV12-5 combines with J gene TRBJ1-5; the D is unclear. V lost 5 bases to trimming and J lost 10 bases, with 9 bases between them. Germline V gene sequence: CDR1 LGHNT, CDR2 FRNRAP. The CDR3 sequence is 11 residues long. CDR3 DNA sequence: TGTGCTAGTGGTCCCGCCTTTCCCCAGCATTTT. Its protein is CASGPAFPQHF. Full variable domain (outside the CDR3, taken from reference TRBV12-5 and TRBJ1-5): DARVTQTPRHKVTEMGQEVTMRCQPILGHNTVFWYRQTMMQGLELLAYFRNRAPLDDSGMPKDRFSAEMPDATLATLKIQPSEPRDSAVYFCASGPAFPQHFGDGTRLSIL.

This clonotype has only a few counts. The chain links TRBV28 to TRBJ2-6; TRBD2 matches at 7 bases. V gave up 5 bases and J gave up 4 bases; unmatched junction bases: 5. The CDR3 is 15 residues long. CDR1 MDHEN and CDR2 SYDVKM come from the germline V gene. The CDR3: CASSPGGTGANVLTF. CDR3 nucleotides: TGTGCCAGCAGTCCGGGGGGAACGGGGGCCAACGTCCTGACTTTC.

This rearrangement joins TRBV12-3 or TRBV12-4 to TRBJ2-2; 10 nucleotides line up with TRBD1. This CDR3 contains 14 residues. Trimming took 6 bases from V and 7 from J; bases not matched to a gene: 5. The chain's CDR3 is CASSRQGAGGELFF. The CDR3 DNA reads as TGTGCCAGCAGCAGACAGGGGGCGGGCGGGGAGCTGTTTTTT.

This clonotype was counted ten times or more. This chain links TRBV7-9 with TRBJ1-3; 11 bases map to TRBD1. V lost 5 bases, J lost 7 bases, and 10 bases stayed unmatched. This CDR3 comprises 16 residues. Per germline, CDR1 SEHNR and CDR2 FQNEAQ (reference sequence). The CDR3 bases are TGTGCCAGCAGCGGTGGGACAGGGGGAAATTGGAACACCATATATTTT. Residues: CASSGGTGGNWNTIYF.

This sequence joins TRBV20-1 and TRBJ2-5; 11 positions match TRBD1. This CDR3 region has 13 residues. CDR1 is DFQATT and CDR2 is SNEGSKA in the germline V gene (reference sequence). Trimming cost V 6 bases and J 3 bases; bases outside gene matches: 3. CDR3 sequence reads: CSAGDRGKETQYF. In DNA form, the CDR3 reads TGCAGTGCGGGGGACAGGGGGAAAGAGACCCAGTACTTC.

This clonotype was seen ten or more times. The gene calls are TRBV25-1 and TRBJ1-5, with TRBD1 as a possible D gene (6 bases). This CDR3 is built from 14 residues. V lost 5 bases to trimming and J lost 6 bases, with 14 bases between them. Germline values: CDR1 MGHDK, CDR2 SYGVNS. In DNA, the CDR3 is TGTGCCAGCAGTAGAGGGGGATGGAGTCAGCCCCAGCATTTT. This sequence encodes CASSRGGWSQPQHF.

This clonotype was picked up many times. V gene TRBV24-1 combines with J gene TRBJ2-1, with D perhaps TRBD2 (7 bases). The V end lost 3 bases, the J end lost 5 bases, and 19 bases lay between the germline ends. This CDR3 is 17 amino acids long. Germline CDR1 is KGHDR and CDR2 is SFDVKD. CDR3 DNA sequence: TGTGCCACCAGTGATCCTACCGGGGGGCGAGAAGACAATGAGCAGTTCTTC. It encodes CATSDPTGGREDNEQFF.

This clonotype was detected a few times. The V call is TRBV25-1, the J call TRBJ2-1; perhaps TRBD1 as D (6 bases). The V gene lost 2 bases and the J gene lost 4 bases, with 15 bases spanning the gap. Looked up from germline, CDR1 is MGHDK and CDR2 is SYGVNS. CDR3 length: 16 amino acids. CDR3 DNA sequence: TGTGCCAGCAGTGAACCGGACCTAGGACAGTACAATGAGCAGTTCTTC. It yields the protein CASSEPDLGQYNEQFF.

In its sample, this clonotype was seen many times. This rearrangement joins TRBV7-3 to TRBJ2-2; 10 positions agree with TRBD2. This CDR3 spans 16 amino acids. The germline gives CDR1 SGHTA, CDR2 FQGTGA. Trimming at V came to 1 base and at J to 5 bases, leaving 4 bases not matched to a gene. The CDR3 loop is CASSLIAGGKTGELFF. The CDR3 DNA sequence: TGTGCCAGCAGCTTAATAGCGGGAGGAAAGACCGGGGAGCTGTTTTTT.

This clonotype was seen at least ten times. This chain connects TRBV7-8 to TRBJ2-1, with 16 nucleotides matching TRBD2. In germline, CDR1 is SGHVS, CDR2 FQNEAQ. This CDR3 contains 19 residues. Unmatched junction bases numbered 13, after V lost 6 bases and J lost 5 bases. CDR3 amino acids: CASRPGLAGGPPLHNEQFF. CDR3 DNA sequence: TGTGCCAGCAGGCCGGGACTAGCGGGGGGGCCCCCTCTTCACAATGAGCAGTTCTTC.

This clonotype has at least ten counts. The rearrangement uses TRBV5-4 and TRBJ1-6; tentative D call: TRBD1 (6 bases). Germline loops: CDR1 SGHNT, CDR2 YYREEE (reference sequence). This CDR3 has 17 amino acids. Trimming shortened V by 0 bases and J by 8 bases, and 18 bases separated the two germline ends. CDR3 sequence reads: CASSLVPGHQGDSPLHF. The CDR3 DNA is TGTGCCAGCAGCTTGGTCCCGGGACACCAAGGGGATTCACCCCTCCACTTT.

This clonotype was counted only a few times. The chain recombines TRBV5-1 with TRBJ1-1; perhaps TRBD1 as D (5 bases). Per the germline V gene, CDR1 is SGHRS and CDR2 is YFSETQ. V was clipped by 4 bases and J by 6 bases, with 13 bases between them. The CDR3 covers 13 residues. In nucleotides, the CDR3 is TGCGCCAGCAGCCCTGGCGAGGGGCCTGAAGCTTTCTTT. Translated, it gives CASSPGEGPEAFF.

The genes are TRBV5-1 and TRBJ2-1; D might be TRBD2 (5 bases). Germline V lookup: CDR1 SGHRS, CDR2 YFSETQ. This CDR3 region has 14 residues. V was cut by 2 bases and J by 4 bases, with 10 bases left in between. DNA for the CDR3: TGCGCCAGCAGCTTTGGCCGGGGATACAATGAGCAGTTCTTC. This codes for CASSFGRGYNEQFF.

This clonotype was observed at least ten times. The rearrangement joins TRBV3-1 to TRBJ2-7; D perhaps matches TRBD2 (5 bases). Trimming shortened V by 4 bases and J by 5 bases, and 12 bases separated the two germline ends. The CDR3 totals 13 residues. Germline V gives CDR1 LGHDT, CDR2 YNNKEL (reference sequence). CDR3 sequence reads: CASSPGLVDEQYF. As DNA, the CDR3 is TGTGCCAGCAGCCCCGGACTCGTCGACGAGCAGTACTTC.

This chain connects TRBV15 to TRBJ2-5, with TRBD2 matching 10 bases. The CDR3 sequence is 15 residues long. Germline loops: CDR1 LNHNV, CDR2 YYDKDF (reference sequence). The V gene end was trimmed by 5 bases and the J gene end by 2 bases; junction bases not matched to a gene: 5. This CDR3 reads CATSSRLAGQETQYF. The CDR3 region has the DNA TGTGCCACCAGCTCACGACTAGCGGGTCAAGAGACCCAGTACTTC.

A single count supports this clonotype. A much bigger clone sits one base away, suggesting this may be a read error. V and J are TRBV7-2 and TRBJ1-4; D might be TRBD1 (5 bases). The germline V gene has CDR1 SGHTA and CDR2 FQGNSA. This CDR3 is built from 15 residues. This CDR3 is CASSLAGTANEKPFF. The CDR3, as DNA: TGTGCCAGCAGCTTAGCAGGGACGGCTAATGAAAAACCGTTTTTT. Drawing the rest from reference TRBV7-2 and TRBJ1-4, the complete variable domain is GAGVSQSPSNKVTEKGKDVELRCDPISGHTALYWYRQSLGQGLEFLIYFQGNSAPDKSGLPSDRFSAERTGGSVSTLTIQRTQQEDSAVYLCASSLAGTANEKPFFGSGTQLSVL.

This clonotype has ten or more counts. This chain connects TRBV5-5 to TRBJ2-7, with 9 bases matching TRBD2. V trimming: 4 bases; J trimming: 4 bases; junction bases outside the gene matches: 9. The CDR3 covers 15 residues. The germline V gene has CDR1 SGHKS and CDR2 YYEKEE (reference sequence). The CDR3 spells CASSPDSGRSYEQYF. CDR3 sequence (DNA): TGTGCCAGCAGCCCGGATAGCGGGAGATCTTACGAGCAGTACTTC.

The genes are TRBV2 and TRBJ1-1; no reliable D call. The CDR3 runs 16 residues. Trimming stripped 7 bases from V and 0 bases from J, with 18 bases between. In germline, CDR1 is SNHLY, CDR2 FYNNEI. The CDR3 loop is CASNFLTGALNTEAFF. CDR3 nucleotide sequence: TGTGCCAGCAACTTCTTAACGGGAGCCTTGAACACTGAAGCTTTCTTT. The variable domain in full, with the rest retrieved from reference TRBV2 and TRBJ1-1, is EPEVTQTPSHQVTQMGQEVILRCVPISNHLYFYWYRQILGQKVEFLVSFYNNEISEKSEIFDDQFSVERPDGSNFTLKIRSTKLEDSAMYFCASNFLTGALNTEAFFGQGTRLTVV.